The sequence of this TCR beta chain was determined in a study of cytomegalovirus exposure and HLA in healthy donors. Study-level information: The 120 or so validation repertoires used a platform that matched the one used for the 550 to 800 first-cohort repertoires, as a later analysis reported.

TCRdb's copy holds only in-frame clones and misses some; the assay was immunoSEQ multiplex PCR. The sample contains tens of thousands of clones, 93% of which appear only once. The donors were members of the validation cohort, which comprised 120 subjects and was separate from the first cohort of more than 500 subjects. Germline lookup yields CDR1 SGHAT and CDR2 FQNNGV. This CDR3 has 14 residues. V was cut by 8 bases and J by 0 bases, with 13 bases left in between. Findings and limits, study-wide: As confirmed in vitro, three CMV-associated chains were specific for CMV antigens. It was reported that the classifier diagnosed cytomegalovirus status with high specificity and sensitivity in both the original and validation cohorts.

Note on this clone: Its antigen is currently unknown.

The receptor comes from a woman between 25 and 40 years old in good health and CMV-seronegative. This chain connects TRBV11-2 to TRBJ1-1, with D perhaps matching TRBD1 (5 bases). Material: PBMCs. CDR3 sequence reads: CASDPMGLNTEAFF. As DNA, the CDR3 is TGTGCCAGCGACCCAATGGGGCTGAACACTGAAGCTTTCTTT.